The present entry profiles one T cell receptor beta chain with its context. What it binds is unknown. This specimen comes from a study of T cell repertoires in cytomegalovirus infection. Study-wide background: Both CMV infection and a matching HLA type were indicated by public TCR beta signatures. Study findings and constraints: The ex vivo response showed dominance by HLA-C-restricted CMV-specific TCR beta clonotypes. Cumulative frequency of public TCR beta families picked out carriers of CMV plus the relevant HLA.

V was pared by 8 bases and J by 1 base, with 13 bases between. There are 14 residues in the CDR3. CDR1 is MNHEY and CDR2 is SMNVEV in the germline V gene (reference sequence). One entry per CDR3 protein, called by TCRdb with MiXCR from the reads. Among roughly 200,000 distinct CDR3 sequences listed, about 18% were seen once. The clonotype comes from a human donor in good health (CMV status not recorded). Some clones in this sample may be carry-over from other donors' samples. The chain has TRBV27 and TRBJ2-3; D remains ambiguous. The sample comprised CD8+ T cells from PBMCs. DNA of the CDR3: TGTGCCAGCTCCCAGTGGTACGGCACAGATACGCAGTATTTT. Protein product: CASSQWYGTDTQYF.